Listed below are T cell receptor beta chains from one sample, sequenced in a study of blood T cell repertoires in COVID-19. Only in-frame clones appear in the TCRdb table, and some are missing; sequencing was by immunoSEQ multiplex PCR. The table shows fewer than 55,000 clones, with about 83% occurring only once. Sequencing was performed on peripheral blood. The receptor source for this set is a man in his fifties with acute or convalescent COVID-19. Each CDR3 is given with its conserved first and last residue. The D gene is left open where the match is weak. A clone size is listed for some rows: how often the clone was seen (once, few, many), or a class if it is expanded.

NA,TRBJ1-5,TRBD1,TRBV5-5,TGTGCCAGCAGCTATCACAGGGGTCAGCCCCAGCATTTT,CASSYHRGQPQHF
once,TRBJ2-2,NA,TRBV10-2,TGCGCCAGCAGGCAGACAGGCGACACCGGGGAGCTGTTTTTT,CASRQTGDTGELFF
NA,TRBJ1-2,TRBD1,TRBV5-1,TGCGCCAGCAGCGCAACAGGGGGGCGGAACTATGGCTACACCTTC,CASSATGGRNYGYTF
NA,TRBJ2-2,NA,TRBV12-3/TRBV12-4,TGTGCCAGCAGGAACAGGGACACCGGGGAGCTGTTTTTT,CASRNRDTGELFF
NA,TRBJ2-1,TRBD2,TRBV29-1,TGCAGCGTTGTGGCCACGGGGGGGGCGGACAATGAGCAGTTCTTC,CSVVATGGADNEQFF
once,TRBJ2-4,TRBD2,TRBV7-2,TGTGCCAGCAGCTTAGAGACTAGCGGGGGGGCCGTCGAAAACATTCAGTACTTC,CASSLETSGGAVENIQYF
NA,TRBJ1-5,NA,TRBV18,TGTGCCAGCTCACCACCGGGACAAGTTGGACAGCCCCAGCATTTT,CASSPPGQVGQPQHF
NA,TRBJ2-7,NA,TRBV27,TGTGCCACGCGTCGCGGGACCATTCCCTACGAGCAGTACTTC,CATRRGTIPYEQYF
NA,TRBJ1-2,TRBD1,TRBV20-1,TGCAGAGAGCAGGGGGCGCGGGGCTACACCTTC,CREQGARGYTF
few,TRBJ1-2,NA,TRBV10-3,TGTGCCATCAGTGATTTACAGGGCTACTATGGCTACACCTTC,CAISDLQGYYGYTF
NA,TRBJ1-5,NA,TRBV5-6,TGTGCCAGCAGCGCAGTCAATCAGCCCCAGCATTTT,CASSAVNQPQHF